Listed here are 12 T cell receptor beta chains from one sample, sequenced in a study of early T cells in non-severe SARS-CoV-2 infection (dated by TCRdb to about 2021). Receptor amplification or capture employed 5' RACE. The sequencing machine was a NextSeq 500. The public reads were run again by TCRdb, first through fastp at Q25 and then through MiXCR, and only productive beta chains were kept. Each CDR3 protein gets just one entry, which takes the most common genes and DNA from the rows behind it. In all, the sample holds about 22,000 distinct CDR3 sequences, and roughly 3.5% of those were seen once. In total, the top ten clones hold 5.5% to 6.5% of the sample. Sequencing used whole blood. These receptors originate from an adult who was a healthcare worker with PCR-confirmed SARS-CoV-2 infection or an uninfected control (not recorded which).

This clonotype was counted many times. The chain carries TRBV28 and TRBJ2-7; D is possibly TRBD2 (5 bases). The CDR3 loop spans 11 amino acids. Deletions cut 2 bases from V and 12 bases from J, with 11 bases between. Germline lookup yields CDR1 MDHEN and CDR2 SYDVKM. The CDR3 sequence: CASSLKEAAYF. The CDR3 nucleotides are TGTGCCAGCAGTTTAAAGGAGGCCGCGTACTTC.

In its sample, this clonotype was seen many times. The chain combines TRBV4-3 with TRBJ2-1; D ambiguous. This CDR3 is built from 13 residues. The V and J ends lost 4 bases and 3 bases respectively, with 7 bases between them. Germline assignment: CDR1 LGHNA and CDR2 YSLEER. The CDR3 DNA is TGCGCCAGCAGCCTAGGGATCTACAATGAGCAGTTCTTC. Its protein is CASSLGIYNEQFF.

This clonotype was observed many times. The rearrangement joins TRBV12-3 or TRBV12-4 to TRBJ2-7, with 10 bases aligning to TRBD2. The CDR3 loop spans 17 amino acids. Losses at the gene ends were 7 bases for V and 5 bases for J; bases not matched to a gene: 17. The CDR3 region has the DNA TGTGCCAGCACCCCCGGGGAGGTAGCGGGAGGTTTGCACGAGCAGTACTTC. It is translated as CASTPGEVAGGLHEQYF.

This clonotype was picked up many times. The chain is built from TRBV3-1 and TRBJ1-5, with D maybe TRBD1 (5 bases). The CDR3 runs 14 residues. Germline V gene sequence: CDR1 LGHDT, CDR2 YNNKEL (reference sequence). V was pared by 1 base and J by 2 bases, with 6 bases between. This chain's CDR3 is CASSQARGNQPQHF. The DNA for the CDR3 is TGTGCCAGCAGCCAAGCCAGGGGCAATCAGCCCCAGCATTTT.

In its sample, this clonotype was seen many times. The genes are TRBV28 and TRBJ2-5; TRBD2 matches 10 bases. V shed 6 bases, J shed 2 bases, and the junction held 0 bases outside the gene matches. From germline, CDR1 is MDHEN and CDR2 SYDVKM. The CDR3 consists of 13 residues. The CDR3, as DNA: TGTGCCAGCAGACTAGCGGGGCAAGAGACCCAGTACTTC. Translating it yields CASRLAGQETQYF.

This clonotype was seen at least ten times. The gene calls are TRBV12-3 or TRBV12-4 and TRBJ1-3, with TRBD1 matching over 11 bases. There are 16 residues in the CDR3. Unmatched junction bases numbered 6, after V lost 6 bases and J lost 2 bases. CDR3 region: CASRHSGQGAGNTIYF. DNA for the CDR3: TGTGCCAGCAGGCACTCGGGACAGGGGGCTGGAAACACCATATATTTT.

In its sample, this clonotype was seen many times. This chain links TRBV5-6 with TRBJ2-7; the D gene could be TRBD1 or TRBD2 (6 bases each). Germline V CDR1 and CDR2: SGHDT, YYEEEE. CDR3 length: 16 amino acids. The ends were cut back, 4 bases at V and 0 bases at J, with 17 bases in the middle. The DNA for the CDR3 is TGTGCCAGCAGCGGAAACAGGGCGACTAGCTCCTACGAGCAGTACTTC. Protein product: CASSGNRATSSYEQYF.

By its share, this clonotype is medium-sized (0.01 to 0.1%). CDR3 DNA: TGTGCCAGCAGCGTAGGCCCGAATTCCAAGGACAGAATTTCAGTCCCAGATACGCAGTATTTT. Its translation: CASSVGPNSKDRISVPDTQYF. J is TRBJ2-3 and V is TRBV9, with D possibly TRBD1 on 6 matching bases. In germline, CDR1 is SGDLS, CDR2 YYNGEE. With 0 bases removed from V and 4 bases from J, the gap between germline ends came to 30 bases. The CDR3 runs 21 residues.

In its sample, this clonotype is medium-sized (0.01 to 0.1%). This chain links TRBV7-2 with TRBJ1-5; D is ambiguous. The CDR3 runs 13 residues. V was trimmed by 6 bases and J by 7 bases, leaving 13 bases between them. The germline gives CDR1 SGHTA, CDR2 FQGNSA. The CDR3 DNA reads as TGTGCCAGCAGTCGGACCCGAGGACAGCCCCAGCATTTT. Translating gives CASSRTRGQPQHF.

This clonotype was picked up many times. This CDR3 is CASSRIRTGDHEQYF. The CDR3 DNA reads TGTGCCAGCAGCCGGATCAGGACAGGGGACCACGAGCAGTACTTC. The rearrangement links TRBV5-6 to TRBJ2-7; TRBD1 agrees at 9 bases. The germline gives CDR1 SGHDT, CDR2 YYEEEE. With 4 bases clipped from V and 5 bases from J, the junction kept 10 bases outside the gene matches. The CDR3 extends over 15 amino acids.

J is TRBJ2-3 and V is TRBV7-3; D may be TRBD2 (6 bases). The CDR3 totals 15 residues. V was trimmed by 4 bases and J by 0 bases, leaving 11 bases between them. Germline values: CDR1 SGHTA, CDR2 FQGTGA. CDR3 in amino acids: CASSWGGGSTDTQYF. The CDR3 DNA reads as TGTGCCAGCAGCTGGGGAGGCGGAAGCACAGATACGCAGTATTTT. The variable domain in full, with the rest retrieved from reference TRBV7-3 and TRBJ2-3, is GAGVSQTPSNKVTEKGKYVELRCDPISGHTALYWYRQSLGQGPEFLIYFQGTGAADDSGLPNDRFFAVRPEGSVSTLKIQRTERGDSAVYLCASSWGGGSTDTQYFGPGTRLTVL.

This clonotype counts as medium-sized (0.01 to 0.1%). The chain joins TRBV20-1 to TRBJ2-4, with D unclear. The V end was cut by 1 base, the J end by 2 bases, with 15 bases between. Germline assignment: CDR1 DFQATT and CDR2 SNEGSKA (reference sequence). The CDR3 is made up of 16 amino acids. Here the CDR3 reads CSARGLVVRSKNIQYF. CDR3 coding DNA: TGCAGTGCTAGAGGACTGGTAGTAAGATCCAAAAACATTCAGTACTTC.